The present TCR beta chain was sequenced within a study of early T cells in non-severe SARS-CoV-2 infection. At the level of the study: The sequenced material was bulk RNA from unsorted whole blood, and its chains were unpaired.

Unique molecular identifiers were attached to individual cDNA molecules. One entry per CDR3 protein results from TCRdb running MiXCR on the 5' RACE reads. The data show some 66,000 distinct CDR3 sequences, over 8% seen once. The CDR3 runs 16 residues. Germline CDR1 is SGHRS and CDR2 is YFSETQ. V shed 1 base and J 4 bases; nucleotides not matched to a gene: 5. This clonotype has at least ten counts. Its antigen is undetermined. Study observations and caveats: Private and CD4 specificities were missed by VDJdb matching, which favored anti-spike CD8 responses.

The chain couples TRBV5-1 to TRBJ2-2; 9 bases are shared with TRBD1. The specimen was whole blood. The clonotype originates from an adult who was a healthcare worker with PCR-confirmed SARS-CoV-2 infection or an uninfected control (not recorded which). The CDR3 DNA is TGCGCCAGCAGCTTGCTCCTGACAGGGGGCACCGGGGAGCTGTTTTTT. It specifies CASSLLLTGGTGELFF.